Given below is one TCR beta chain in context. Its specificity is not known. The J segment lost 5 bases and the V segment lost 5 bases, leaving 13 bases of the junction unmatched. Germline CDR1 SEHNR, CDR2 FQNEAQ (reference sequence). This CDR3 contains 16 residues. The PCR used 60 Vbeta and 13 Jbeta primers. TCRdb's table, derived via immunoSEQ multiplex PCR, lists solely in-frame clones and lacks some. Of fewer than 200,000 clones listed, around 80% are singletons. The data stem from a study of cytomegalovirus exposure and HLA in healthy donors. Study results and limitations: Most sequenced TCRs were rare (though some public TCRs occurred in many donors). By a later analysis, the bulk of CMV-associated TCR beta chains appeared HLA-restricted.

V is TRBV7-9 and J is TRBJ2-7; 9 positions agree with TRBD2. This TCR was sampled from a woman aged 50 to 60 in good health and CMV-seropositive. Source material: PBMCs. In nucleotides, the CDR3 is TGTGCCAGCAGCCCCCCTCAGCGGGAGGTGAGCAACGAGCAGTACTTC. Its translation: CASSPPQREVSNEQYF.